The sequence of this T cell receptor beta chain was determined in a study of shared clonotypes between healthy human individuals. Trimming cost V 5 bases and J 9 bases; bases outside gene matches: 12. This CDR3 is 14 amino acids long. Germline assignment: CDR1 MGHRA and CDR2 YSYEKL. Libraries were prepared by immunoSEQ multiplex PCR; TCRdb keeps only in-frame clonotypes and omits some of them. This sample has fewer than 3 million clones, with 85% to 95% found just once. The sequence derives from a man in his late teens or twenties in good health. Some clones in this sample may be carry-over from other donors' samples. The rearrangement links TRBV4-1 to TRBJ1-2, with TRBD1 matching 7 bases. The sample taken for sequencing was naive CD4+ T cells from PBMCs. Subset denoted: CD45RA+ positively selected. The CDR3: CASSARDRPPRYTF. The CDR3 DNA reads as TGCGCCAGCAGCGCCCGGGACAGACCCCCTCGCTACACCTTC.